This T cell receptor beta chain was captured by sequencing in a study of T-cell memory formation after mild COVID-19. The CDR3 has 15 amino acids. The V segment lost 3 bases and the J segment 1 base; nucleotides outside the gene matches: 4. TCRdb called the 5' RACE reads again in MiXCR, with one record for every CDR3 protein. The sample has around 420,000 distinct CDR3 sequences, 20% to 25% seen once. Sample: PBMCs or a T cell subset sorted from them (not recorded which). The chain employs TRBV12-3 or TRBV12-4 and TRBJ1-1; 8 nucleotides agree with TRBD1. This clonotype was sampled from an adult woman who had mild COVID-19 (a few samples of this study predate the infection). Cell type and time point are not known. CDR3 coding DNA: TGTGCCAGCAGTTTCCGGACAGGGAGGAACACTGAAGCTTTCTTT. It encodes CASSFRTGRNTEAFF.